This TCR beta chain was identified in a study of T cells in Graves' hyperthyroidism and ophthalmopathy. Trimming left V 8 bases short and J 1 base short, with 11 bases between. This CDR3 contains 13 residues. The TCR beta CDR3 regions underwent amplification using RNA transcripts as the source. The study used the HTBI primer set for a first-round RT-PCR of the TCR CDR3. TCRdb reprocessed the multiplex PCR reads with MiXCR, giving one entry per CDR3 protein. Of under 700,000 distinct CDR3 sequences listed, around 46% were seen once; the top ten hold 8.2%. Findings and limits, study-wide: Peripheral blood also featured most of the thyroid clonotypes expanded above 0.001.

A word on this clonotype: Its target is not known.

It was uncontrolled infection, other autoimmune disease, pregnancy or lactation that excluded patients. This sequence originates from a woman younger than 30 with Graves' hyperthyroidism. The gene calls are TRBV12-3 or TRBV12-4 and TRBJ2-5, with D possibly called TRBD1 or TRBD2 (5 bases each). Material for sequencing was peripheral blood or thyroid tissue (not recorded which). The CDR3 loop is CASRGRFQETQYF. The CDR3 region has the DNA TGTGCCAGCCGGGGCAGGTTCCAAGAGACCCAGTACTTC.